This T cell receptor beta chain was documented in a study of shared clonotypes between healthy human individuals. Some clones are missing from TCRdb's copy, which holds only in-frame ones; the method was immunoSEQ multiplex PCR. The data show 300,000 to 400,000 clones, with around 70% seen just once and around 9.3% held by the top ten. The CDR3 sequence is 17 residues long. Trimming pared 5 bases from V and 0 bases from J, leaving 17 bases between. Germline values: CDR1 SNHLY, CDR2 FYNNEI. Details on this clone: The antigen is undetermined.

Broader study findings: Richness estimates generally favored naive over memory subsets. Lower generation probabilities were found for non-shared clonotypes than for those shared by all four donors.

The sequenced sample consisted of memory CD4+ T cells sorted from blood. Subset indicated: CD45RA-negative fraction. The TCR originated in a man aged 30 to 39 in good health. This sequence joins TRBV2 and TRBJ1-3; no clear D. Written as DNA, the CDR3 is TGTGCCAGCAGTTTAACTGCACTACCCTCCTCTGGAAACACCATATATTTT. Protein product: CASSLTALPSSGNTIYF.